Below, one TCR beta chain is given with its context. What it binds is not known. V lost 0 bases and J 5 bases, leaving 16 bases between the germline ends. From germline, CDR1 is SGHVS and CDR2 FNYEAQ. The CDR3 totals 16 residues. This record belongs to a study of OX40 agonist ivuxolimab in advanced cancers. General study findings and limits: Certain nonresponders likewise exhibited a low normalized T-cell clonal expansion.

This table comes from immunoSEQ multiplex PCR, and its TCRdb copy is limited to in-frame clones, with some not included. The sample carries some 59,000 clones, 82% recorded once. This TCR was recovered from an adult with an advanced solid tumor such as melanoma, head and neck, liver or kidney cancer. Sequences were derived from CD4+ or CD8+ T cells sorted from blood, sampled in a trial of the OX40 agonist ivuxolimab. This chain uses TRBV7-6 with TRBJ2-5; no firm D call. CDR3 DNA sequence: TGTGCCAGCAGCTTAGCGGGCCCCCTAAGCACTGAGACCCAGTACTTC. Residues: CASSLAGPLSTETQYF.